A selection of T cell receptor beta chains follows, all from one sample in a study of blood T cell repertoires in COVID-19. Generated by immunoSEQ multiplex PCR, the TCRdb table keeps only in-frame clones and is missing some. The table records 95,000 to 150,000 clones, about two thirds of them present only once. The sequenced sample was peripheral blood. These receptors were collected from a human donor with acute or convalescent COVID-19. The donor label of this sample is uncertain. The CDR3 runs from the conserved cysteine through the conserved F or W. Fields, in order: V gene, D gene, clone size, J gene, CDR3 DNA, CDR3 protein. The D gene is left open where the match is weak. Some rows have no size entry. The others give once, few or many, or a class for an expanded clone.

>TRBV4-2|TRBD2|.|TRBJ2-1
TGTGCCAGCAGCCAAGACGGGTTTAGCGGGTACAATGAGCAGTTCTTC
CASSQDGFSGYNEQFF
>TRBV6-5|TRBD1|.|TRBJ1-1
TGTGCCAGTGTTCCGGGACAGGGGAAAGGCACTGAAGCTTTCTTT
CASVPGQGKGTEAFF
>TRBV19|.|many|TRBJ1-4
TGTGCCAGTAGTCCTCGGAGAGCTAATGAAAAACTGTTTTTT
CASSPRRANEKLFF
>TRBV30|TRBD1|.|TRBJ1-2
TGTGCCTGGACCCGGGACAGTACTAACTATGGCTACACCTTC
CAWTRDSTNYGYTF
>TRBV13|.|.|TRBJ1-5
TGTGCCAGCAGCTTGCGGACAGGCAATCAGCCCCAGCATTTT
CASSLRTGNQPQHF
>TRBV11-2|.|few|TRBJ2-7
TGTGCCAGCAGCTTAGTCGGCAGGGGAGACGAGCAGTACTTC
CASSLVGRGDEQYF
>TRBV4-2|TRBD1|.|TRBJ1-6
TGTGCCAGCAGCTTGGGCACAGGGGATAATTCACCCCTCCACTTT
CASSLGTGDNSPLHF
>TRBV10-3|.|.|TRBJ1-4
TGTGCCATCAGTGAGCAGGAATACCCTAATGAAAAACTGTTTTTT
CAISEQEYPNEKLFF
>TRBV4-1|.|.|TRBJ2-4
TGCGCCAGCAGCCACCGGGGCATTCAGTACTTC
CASSHRGIQYF
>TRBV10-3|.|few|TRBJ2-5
TGTGCCATCAGTGAGTCGAAGACAGAAGAGACCCAGTACTTC
CAISESKTEETQYF
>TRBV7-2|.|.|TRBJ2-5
TGTGCCAGCAGCCTCGGGCAGGGCGCCGAGACCCAGTACTTC
CASSLGQGAETQYF
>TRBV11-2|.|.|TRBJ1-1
TGTGCCAGCAGCCCCATTGGGGGGGGGAACACTGAAGCTTTCTTT
CASSPIGGGNTEAFF
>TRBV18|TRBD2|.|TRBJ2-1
TGTGCCAGCTCACCTTCTCAGCGGGGGGCTTACAATGAGCAGTTCTTC
CASSPSQRGAYNEQFF
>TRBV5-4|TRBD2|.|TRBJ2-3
TGTGCCAGCAGCTTGGGTAGCGGGGGGCCGGATACGCAGTATTTT
CASSLGSGGPDTQYF
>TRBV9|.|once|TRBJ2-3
TGTGCCAGCAGCGTAGAGTCCTACACAGATACGCAGTATTTT
CASSVESYTDTQYF
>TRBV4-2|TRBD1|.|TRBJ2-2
TGTGCCAGCAGCCATGCCCCGGGACAGGGGGCGAACGGGGAGCTGTTTTTT
CASSHAPGQGANGELFF
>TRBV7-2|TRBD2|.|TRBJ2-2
TGTGCCAGCAGCTTATTGGCGGGGGGGCCGGCCACCGGGGAGCTGTTTTTT
CASSLLAGGPATGELFF
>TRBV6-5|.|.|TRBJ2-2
TGTGCCAGCAGCTCGGACTTCACCGGGGAGCTGTTTTTT
CASSSDFTGELFF
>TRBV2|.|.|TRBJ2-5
TGTGCCAGCAGTGAAGCCTGGGGCCGGGAGACCCAGTACTTC
CASSEAWGRETQYF
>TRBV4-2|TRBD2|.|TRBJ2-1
TGTGCCAGCAGCCAAGGAATAGCGGGGGGGCCCAATGAGCAGTTCTTC
CASSQGIAGGPNEQFF
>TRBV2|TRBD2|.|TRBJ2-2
TGTGCCAGCAAGCGAAGCGGGGGGGCTAACACCGGGGAGCTGTTTTTT
CASKRSGGANTGELFF
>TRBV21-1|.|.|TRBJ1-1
TGTGCCAGCAGATTACAGGGGGCAAGCTTCCTGAGGAACACTGAAGCTTTCTTT
CASRLQGASFLRNTEAFF
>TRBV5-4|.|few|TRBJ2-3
TGTGCCAGCAGCTTGGGCAGAAACACAGATACGCAGTATTTT
CASSLGRNTDTQYF
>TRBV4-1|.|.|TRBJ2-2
TGCGCCAGCAGCCAAGGAATCATAGTGAACACCGGGGAGCTGTTTTTT
CASSQGIIVNTGELFF
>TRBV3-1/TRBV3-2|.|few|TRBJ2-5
TGTGCCAGCAGCCAAGTTAATACAGAGCAAGAGACCCAGTACTTC
CASSQVNTEQETQYF
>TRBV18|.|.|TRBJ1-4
TGTGCCAGCTCACCCGGAGAGGGCCGCGAAAAACTGTTTTTT
CASSPGEGREKLFF
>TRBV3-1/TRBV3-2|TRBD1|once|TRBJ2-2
TGTGCCAGCAGCCAATACCGGGACAGGGGTCACACCGGGGAGCTGTTTTTT
CASSQYRDRGHTGELFF
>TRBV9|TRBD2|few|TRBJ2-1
TGTGCCAGCAGCGTAAGCGGGGGGGCCTGGGATGAGCAGTTCTTC
CASSVSGGAWDEQFF
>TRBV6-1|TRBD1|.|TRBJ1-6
TGTGCCAGCAGTACGGGACAGGGCGAAAATTCACCCCTCCACTTT
CASSTGQGENSPLHF
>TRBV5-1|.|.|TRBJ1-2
TGCGCCAGCAGCTCCCTGCAGGGCGGATACCATGGCTACACCTTC
CASSSLQGGYHGYTF
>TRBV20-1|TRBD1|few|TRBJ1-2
TGCAGTGCTAGTAGGGCGGGACAGGGGGTTTATGGCTACACCTTC
CSASRAGQGVYGYTF
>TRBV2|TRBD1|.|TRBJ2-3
TGTGCCAGCACGAGGACAGGTCACACAGATACGCAGTATTTT
CASTRTGHTDTQYF
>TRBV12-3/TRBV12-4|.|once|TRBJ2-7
TGTGCCAGCAGTAAACAGGGCTACGAGCAGTACTTC
CASSKQGYEQYF
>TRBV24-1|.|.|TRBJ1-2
TGTGCCACCAGTGACCCGAACGCAGGGGTTCATGGCTACACCTTC
CATSDPNAGVHGYTF
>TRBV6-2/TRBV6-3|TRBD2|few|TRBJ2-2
TGTGCCAGCAGCCCTCCTGCTAGCGGAAAGACCGGGGAGCTGTTTTTT
CASSPPASGKTGELFF
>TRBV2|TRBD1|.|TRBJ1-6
TGTGCCAGTGCGGGGGTCCGACAGGGGATCTCACCCCTCCACTTT
CASAGVRQGISPLHF
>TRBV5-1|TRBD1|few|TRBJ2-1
TGCGCCAGCGGACCTGACAGGGGGAGCTCCTACAATGAGCAGTTCTTC
CASGPDRGSSYNEQFF
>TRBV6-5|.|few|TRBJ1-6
TGTGCCAGCCGCAGGGGATCGTACCCTAATTCACCCCTCCACTTT
CASRRGSYPNSPLHF
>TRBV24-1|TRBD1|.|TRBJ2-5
TGTGCCACCAGTGATTTGCCCCCGAAGACAGGGAATACCAGAGAGACCCAGTACTTC
CATSDLPPKTGNTRETQYF
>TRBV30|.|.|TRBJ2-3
TGTGCCTGGAGTAGGGCAGGGGAAACCACAGATACGCAGTATTTT
CAWSRAGETTDTQYF
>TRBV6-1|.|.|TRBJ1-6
TGTGCCAGCAGTGCCAACCGGGACACCTTTAATTCACCCCTCCACTTT
CASSANRDTFNSPLHF
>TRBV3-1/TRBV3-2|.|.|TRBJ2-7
TGTGCCAGCAGCCAGGGGGCAACCTACGAGCAGTACTTC
CASSQGATYEQYF
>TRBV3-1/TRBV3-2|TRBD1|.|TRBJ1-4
TGTGCCAGCAGCCTTGACAGGGTCCGGAATGAAAAACTGTTTTTT
CASSLDRVRNEKLFF
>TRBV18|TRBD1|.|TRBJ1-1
TGTGCCAGCTCACTTGATACAGGGGGCACTGAAGCTTTCTTT
CASSLDTGGTEAFF
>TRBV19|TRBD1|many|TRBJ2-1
TGTGCCAGTAGTATTTTTGGGACAGGAGCCTACAATGAGCAGTTCTTC
CASSIFGTGAYNEQFF
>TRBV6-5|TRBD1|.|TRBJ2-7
TGTGCCAGCAGTCACAAGACAGGGGGGTCCTACGAGCAGTACTTC
CASSHKTGGSYEQYF
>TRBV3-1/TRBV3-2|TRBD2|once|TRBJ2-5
TGTGCCAGCAGCCGTAGCGGGGGGGCTCGGGAGACCCAGTACTTC
CASSRSGGARETQYF
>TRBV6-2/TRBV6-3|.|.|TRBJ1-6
TGTGCCAGCAGTTACTCATCCGCGACCCTCCACTTT
CASSYSSATLHF
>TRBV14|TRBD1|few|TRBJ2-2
TGTGCCAGCAGCTTACGACAGGGACCTTTTAACACCGGGGAGCTGTTTTTT
CASSLRQGPFNTGELFF
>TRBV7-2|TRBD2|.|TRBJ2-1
TGTGCCAGCAGCTTGCAGAGCGGGGGAATCTACAATGAGCAGTTCTTC
CASSLQSGGIYNEQFF
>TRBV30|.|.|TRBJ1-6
TGTGCCTGGAATCAGGACAGCAGTAATTCACCCCTCCACTTT
CAWNQDSSNSPLHF
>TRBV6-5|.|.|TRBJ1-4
TGTGCCAGCAGTTACTCCCCAAATAATGAAAAACTGTTTTTT
CASSYSPNNEKLFF
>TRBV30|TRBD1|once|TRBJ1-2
TGTGCCTGGAGTCTCCCGGGACAGGGTTCTTATGGCTACACCTTC
CAWSLPGQGSYGYTF
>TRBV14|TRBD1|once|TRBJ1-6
TGTGCCAGCAGCGCCGGGACAGGGTGGGGAGCCCTCCACTTT
CASSAGTGWGALHF
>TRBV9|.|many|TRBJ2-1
TGTGCCAGCAGCGTAGATTACTCCTCCTACAATGAGCAGTTCTTC
CASSVDYSSYNEQFF
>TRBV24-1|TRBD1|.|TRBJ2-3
TGTGCCACCAGTGGGACAGGGGGCGAGGCAGATACGCAGTATTTT
CATSGTGGEADTQYF
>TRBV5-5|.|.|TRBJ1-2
TGTGCCAGCAGCTTGGGAGGGGGCTATGGCTACACCTTC
CASSLGGGYGYTF